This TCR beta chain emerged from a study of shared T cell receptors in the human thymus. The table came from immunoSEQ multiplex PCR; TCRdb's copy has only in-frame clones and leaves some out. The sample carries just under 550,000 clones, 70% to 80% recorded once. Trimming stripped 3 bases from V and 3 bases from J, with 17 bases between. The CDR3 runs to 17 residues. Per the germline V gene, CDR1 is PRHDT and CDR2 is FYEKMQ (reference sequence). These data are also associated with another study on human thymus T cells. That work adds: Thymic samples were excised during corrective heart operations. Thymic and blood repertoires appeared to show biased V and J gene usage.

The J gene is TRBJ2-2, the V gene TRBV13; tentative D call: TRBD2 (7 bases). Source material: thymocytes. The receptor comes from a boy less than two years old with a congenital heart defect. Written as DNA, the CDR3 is TGTGCCAGCAGCTTCTGCGGGGGCCGCTCCGACACCGGGGAGCTGTTTTTT. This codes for CASSFCGGRSDTGELFF.